Below, 32 T cell receptor beta chains from the same sample are listed, as sequenced in a study of OX40 agonist ivuxolimab in advanced cancers. Sequencing used immunoSEQ multiplex PCR; TCRdb keeps in-frame clones, though not all of them. The sample lists some 51,000 clones; approximately 86% were seen once. The sequencing used CD4+ or CD8+ T cells sorted from blood, collected in a trial of the OX40 agonist ivuxolimab. The receptors stem from an adult with an advanced solid tumor such as melanoma, head and neck, liver or kidney cancer.

The chain combines TRBV18 with TRBJ1-3; tentative D call: TRBD1 (5 bases). Germline V lookup: CDR1 KGHSH, CDR2 LQKENI. The V gene lost 2 bases and the J gene lost 0 bases, with 14 bases spanning the gap. The CDR3 has 17 residues. The CDR3 region has the DNA TGTGCCAGCTCACCAGCAGGGATGGGACGCTCTGGAAACACCATATATTTT. This gives the protein CASSPAGMGRSGNTIYF.

The J gene is TRBJ2-1, the V gene TRBV5-5; D unclear. This CDR3 spans 14 amino acids. Trimming pared 0 bases from V and 2 bases from J, leaving 6 bases between. CDR1 SGHKS and CDR2 YYEKEE come from the germline V gene (reference sequence). The CDR3 nucleotides read TGTGCCAGCAGCTTGGACTGGACCTACAATGAGCAGTTCTTC. Translating gives CASSLDWTYNEQFF.

The rearrangement links TRBV5-1 to TRBJ2-2; 8 bases align to TRBD1. J was trimmed by 4 bases and V by 2 bases; bases with no gene match: 10. Germline CDR1 and CDR2: SGHRS and YFSETQ. This CDR3 is 17 amino acids long. CDR3 DNA: TGCGCCAGCAGCTTAGGGGACAGGTCTCGTCCCACCGGGGAGCTGTTTTTT. Amino acids: CASSLGDRSRPTGELFF.

The V gene is TRBV5-8, the J gene TRBJ2-2, with no clear D. V was clipped by 2 bases and J by 6 bases, with 8 bases between them. The CDR3 sequence is 13 residues long. Germline V CDR1 and CDR2: SGHTS, YDEGEE. CDR3 loop: CASSFERPGELFF. The CDR3 coding sequence is TGTGCCAGCAGCTTCGAGCGTCCCGGGGAGCTGTTTTTT.

The chain has TRBV4-1 and TRBJ2-5, with 9 nucleotides matching TRBD2. This CDR3 has 15 amino acids. The junction had 4 bases not matched to a gene; V was cut back by 0 bases and J by 5 bases. Germline values: CDR1 MGHRA, CDR2 YSYEKL. The CDR3 DNA follows: TGCGCCAGCAGCCAAGACGCGGGGGGGCTGGAGACCCAGTACTTC. It codes for CASSQDAGGLETQYF.

In regard to this clone: Mismatch with germline at one junction end may stem from a read error. The CDR3 sequence: CASSPGQGNFGYTF. The DNA for the CDR3 is TGCGCCAGCAGCCCGGGACAGGGGAACTTTGGCTACACCTTC. This chain links TRBV4-1 with TRBJ1-2, with 10 bases lining up with TRBD1. The CDR3 runs to 14 residues. From germline, CDR1 is MGHRA and CDR2 YSYEKL.

This chain joins TRBV5-6 and TRBJ1-2; tentative D call: TRBD1 (6 bases). V dropped 3 bases and J dropped 8 bases, with 11 bases sitting between them. The CDR3 has 12 amino acids. Germline CDR1 and CDR2: SGHDT and YYEEEE. CDR3 protein: CASSSTGWGYTF. In DNA, the CDR3 is TGTGCCAGCAGCTCTACAGGGTGGGGCTACACCTTC.

V and J are TRBV5-4 and TRBJ2-1, with 11 nucleotides matching TRBD2. From germline, CDR1 is SGHNT and CDR2 YYREEE (reference sequence). CDR3 size: 20 residues. The V and J ends lost 4 bases and 0 bases, in that order; junction bases with no gene match: 15. The CDR3 region is CASSPPGLAAPSSSYNEQFF. DNA of the CDR3: TGTGCCAGCAGCCCCCCGGGACTAGCGGCCCCTTCAAGCTCCTACAATGAGCAGTTCTTC.

The chain employs TRBV6-5 and TRBJ1-3; the D gene is possibly TRBD1 (5 bases). The germline V gene encodes CDR1 MNHEY and CDR2 SVGAGI. V was clipped by 3 bases and J by 4 bases, with 10 bases between them. CDR3 length: 14 amino acids. The CDR3 spells CASSYSGPGNTIYF. CDR3 nucleotides: TGTGCCAGCAGTTATTCAGGGCCAGGAAACACCATATATTTT.

J is TRBJ2-1 and V is TRBV6-5; the D gene is possibly TRBD2 (5 bases). The V gene's germline CDR1 is MNHEY and CDR2 SVGAGI. The CDR3 totals 13 residues. V was trimmed by 0 bases and J by 6 bases, leaving 6 bases between them. CDR3 nucleotides: TGTGCCAGCAGTTACTCTCGGGGCAATGAGCAGTTCTTC. It codes for CASSYSRGNEQFF.

The table lists this clone with a few counts. The chain combines TRBV27 with TRBJ1-5; TRBD1 might be the D (5 bases). Trimming took off 5 bases at V and 4 bases at J, with 15 bases between the two ends. Per the germline V gene, CDR1 is MNHEY and CDR2 is SMNVEV (reference sequence). The CDR3 runs 15 residues. CDR3: CASSPRAGWNQPQHF. In DNA, the CDR3 is TGTGCCAGCAGTCCCCGCGCAGGGTGGAATCAGCCCCAGCATTTT.

V and J are TRBV7-6 and TRBJ2-7; D is perhaps TRBD1 or TRBD2 (5 bases each). The germline V gene has CDR1 SGHVS and CDR2 FNYEAQ. V was trimmed by 4 bases and J by 2 bases, leaving 15 bases between them. This CDR3 region has 15 residues. CDR3 in DNA: TGTGCCAGCAGCTCCGGGGACGGGTTCCCCTACGAGCAGTACTTC. Amino acids: CASSSGDGFPYEQYF.

The sample holds one count of this clone. The genes are TRBV28 and TRBJ1-4; D remains ambiguous. V lost 7 bases and J lost 6, with 6 bases in between. Germline V gene lookup returns CDR1 MDHEN and CDR2 SYDVKM. CDR3 size: 11 residues. The DNA for the CDR3 is TGTGCCAGCATGAAGGATGAAAAACTGTTTTTT. This encodes CASMKDEKLFF.

The V call is TRBV7-8, the J call TRBJ2-5; 12 bases fit TRBD2. Germline lookup yields CDR1 SGHVS and CDR2 FQNEAQ. The CDR3 runs to 18 residues. After removal of 5 bases from V and 1 base from J, the junction contained 11 bases not matched to a gene. The CDR3 protein is CASSHRTSGNAFQETQYF. The CDR3 nucleotides are TGTGCCAGCAGCCATCGGACTAGCGGGAACGCCTTCCAAGAGACCCAGTACTTC.

This clone was seen once. Other DNA sequences in this specimen translate into the identical CDR3. The chain joins TRBV11-2 to TRBJ1-2, with D tentatively TRBD1 (5 bases). Trimming shortened V by 3 bases and J by 7 bases, and 9 bases separated the two germline ends. Germline V gene sequence: CDR1 SGHAT, CDR2 FQNNGV. This CDR3 region has 12 residues. Written as DNA, the CDR3 is TGTGCCAGCAGCTTGGGACCTGGTGGCTACACCTTC. Amino acids: CASSLGPGGYTF.

This clone was seen just once. The chain uses TRBV5-4 and TRBJ2-5; D call uncertain. The CDR3 runs to 16 residues. Germline CDR1 reads SGHNT; CDR2 reads YYREEE (reference sequence). Trimming removed 7 bases from V and 4 bases from J, with 23 bases in between. The CDR3 reads CASSLGDEVPVETQYF. CDR3 nucleotides: TGTGCCAGCTCTCTGGGCGATGAGGTGCCTGTAGAGACCCAGTACTTC.

The V and J genes are TRBV6-5 and TRBJ2-1; the match to TRBD1 covers 7 bases. The CDR3 totals 15 residues. J gave up 2 bases and V 5 bases, and 6 bases lay outside the gene matches. CDR1 and CDR2 from the germline V gene are MNHEY and SVGAGI. The CDR3 here is CASSTWDSPYNEQFF. The CDR3 nucleotides are TGTGCCAGCAGTACCTGGGACAGCCCCTACAATGAGCAGTTCTTC.

The sample holds one count of this clone. The chain employs TRBV9 and TRBJ2-3; TRBD2 matches at 8 bases. This CDR3 is built from 12 residues. Germline V lookup: CDR1 SGDLS, CDR2 YYNGEE. The V gene end was trimmed by 3 bases and the J gene end by 13 bases; junction bases not matched to a gene: 7. The CDR3 coding sequence is TGTGCCAGCAGCGCCACGGGGGGGCAAGAGTATTTT. It codes for CASSATGGQEYF.

V and J are TRBV5-6 and TRBJ2-1, with D perhaps assigned TRBD1 or TRBD2 (5 bases each). The CDR3 spans 14 residues. The V end lost 7 bases, the J end lost 0 bases, and 11 bases lay between the germline ends. The germline gives CDR1 SGHDT, CDR2 YYEEEE. The CDR3: CASSWGSSYNEQFF. The CDR3 bases are TGTGCCAGCTCGTGGGGGAGCTCCTACAATGAGCAGTTCTTC.

The V gene is TRBV5-6, the J gene TRBJ2-7, with 8 bases identical to TRBD1. CDR3 length: 13 residues. From germline, CDR1 is SGHDT and CDR2 YYEEEE. J lost 3 bases, V lost 4 bases, and 3 bases had no gene match. The CDR3, as DNA: TGTGCCAGCAGCGCCGGGACAGGCTACGAGCAGTACTTC. Protein: CASSAGTGYEQYF.

The V and J genes are TRBV19 and TRBJ2-1; D gene unclear. CDR3 length: 14 amino acids. Germline-derived CDR1 and CDR2 are LNHDA and SQIVND (reference sequence). Trimming left V 3 bases short and J 0 bases short, with 6 bases between. CDR3 sequence (DNA): TGTGCCAGTAGTATCCCAGTCTCCTACAATGAGCAGTTCTTC. Amino acid sequence: CASSIPVSYNEQFF.

The DNA of the CDR3 is TGTGCCAGCAGTTTAGGACAGGTCTACGAGCAGTACTTC. Its translation is CASSLGQVYEQYF. This chain connects TRBV28 to TRBJ2-7, with 7 bases identical to TRBD1. Trimming at V came to 2 bases and at J to 3 bases, leaving 1 base not matched to a gene. The length of the CDR3 is 13 residues. CDR1 is MDHEN and CDR2 is SYDVKM in the germline V gene.

As to this clone: At one end, the junction sequence differs from germline, possibly due to a read error. The genes are TRBV6-6 and TRBJ2-1; 12 nucleotides line up with TRBD2. The germline V gene encodes CDR1 MNHNY and CDR2 SVGAGI (reference sequence). The CDR3 runs 15 residues. The CDR3 bases are TGTGCCAGCAGTGACTCTAGCGGGGGGGCCAATGAGCAGTTCTTC. Its translation is CASSDSSGGANEQFF.

This chain connects TRBV7-9 to TRBJ2-7; no firm D call. This CDR3 has 12 residues. Trimming removed 4 bases at V and 7 bases at J, with 11 bases between. Germline CDR1 reads SEHNR; CDR2 reads FQNEAQ (reference sequence). This CDR3 reads CASSSPAREQYF. CDR3 DNA: TGTGCCAGCAGCTCACCGGCGAGGGAGCAGTACTTC.

This clone appeared once. The chain combines TRBV5-6 with TRBJ1-5; no firm D call. Looked up from germline, CDR1 is SGHDT and CDR2 is YYEEEE. V was clipped by 0 bases and J by 2 bases, with 12 bases between them. This CDR3 comprises 16 residues. The CDR3 region has the DNA TGTGCCAGCAGCTTGGCCTCGAACAGCCGCAATCAGCCCCAGCATTTT. Translating gives CASSLASNSRNQPQHF. Using reference TRBV5-6 and TRBJ1-5 for the parts outside the CDR3, the full variable domain is DAGVTQSPTHLIKTRGQQVTLRCSPKSGHDTVSWYQQALGQGPQFIFQYYEEEERQRGNFPDRFSGHQFPNYSSELNVNALLLGDSALYLCASSLASNSRNQPQHFGDGTRLSIL.

The chain carries TRBV5-1 and TRBJ1-4, with TRBD1 matching 8 bases. CDR1 is SGHRS and CDR2 is YFSETQ in the germline V gene. The ends lost 0 bases at V and 8 bases at J; junction bases unmatched: 6. There are 15 residues in the CDR3. The DNA of the CDR3 is TGCGCCAGCAGCTTGGTGACAGGGGTATACGAAAAACTGTTTTTT. It yields the protein CASSLVTGVYEKLFF.

This clone was seen a handful of times. J is TRBJ1-1 and V is TRBV5-1; 7 nucleotides line up with TRBD1. The CDR3 sequence is 14 residues long. Germline-derived CDR1 and CDR2 are SGHRS and YFSETQ. J was trimmed by 2 bases and V by 4 bases; bases with no gene match: 5. This chain's CDR3 is CASSPGTDNTEAFF. Written as DNA, the CDR3 is TGCGCCAGCAGCCCCGGGACAGATAACACTGAAGCTTTCTTT.

This clone has just a few counts. This chain connects TRBV19 to TRBJ1-2, with D possibly matching TRBD1 (6 bases). Germline V gives CDR1 LNHDA, CDR2 SQIVND (reference sequence). The CDR3 contains 15 residues. Trimming shortened V by 3 bases and J by 5 bases, and 16 bases separated the two germline ends. The CDR3, as DNA: TGTGCCAGTAGTATGGTAGCGGGGGCGCGGTATGGCTACACCTTC. Protein product: CASSMVAGARYGYTF.

V and J are TRBV2 and TRBJ2-5, with TRBD2 as a possible D gene (6 bases). Gene TRBJ2-7 matches the end of the DNA better, so the J call may be wrong. The V gene's germline CDR1 is SNHLY and CDR2 FYNNEI. This CDR3 is built from 13 residues. CDR3 bases: TGTGCCAGCAAGGAGGGGCCTTCCTACGAGCAGTACTTC. The encoded protein is CASKEGPSYEQYF.

This rearrangement joins TRBV4-1 to TRBJ1-1; D not certain. V was pared by 2 bases and J by 2 bases, with 12 bases between. Per germline, CDR1 MGHRA and CDR2 YSYEKL. The CDR3 is 15 residues long. Here the CDR3 reads CASSQSGRLNTEAFF. DNA for the CDR3: TGCGCCAGCAGCCAATCCGGACGGTTAAACACTGAAGCTTTCTTT.

The rearrangement links TRBV28 to TRBJ2-1, with 8 bases matching TRBD2. V gave up 6 bases and J gave up 5 bases; unmatched junction bases: 12. Germline V gives CDR1 MDHEN, CDR2 SYDVKM. The CDR3 sequence is 16 residues long. The CDR3 coding sequence is TGTGCCAGCAGAGACCTACTAGCGGCGCGGGACAATGAGCAGTTCTTC. Amino acid sequence: CASRDLLAARDNEQFF.

The V gene is TRBV11-2, the J gene TRBJ1-2; D unresolved. The V and J ends lost 0 bases and 4 bases respectively, with 18 bases between them. The germline V gene encodes CDR1 SGHAT and CDR2 FQNNGV. The CDR3 spans 17 residues. CDR3 sequence: CASSLDHLTGIFYGYTF. CDR3 coding DNA: TGTGCCAGCAGCTTAGATCACCTAACCGGGATCTTCTATGGCTACACCTTC. Using reference TRBV11-2 and TRBJ1-2 for the parts outside the CDR3, the full variable domain is EAGVAQSPRYKIIEKRQSVAFWCNPISGHATLYWYQQILGQGPKLLIQFQNNGVVDDSQLPKDRFSAERLKGVDSTLKIQPAKLEDSAVYLCASSLDHLTGIFYGYTFGSGTRLTVV.